This T cell receptor (beta chain) was observed in a study of early T cells in non-severe SARS-CoV-2 infection. Background on the study: Alpha and beta chains were unpaired, from unsorted whole-blood bulk RNA. Whole-study findings and limits: The VDJdb matching leaned toward anti-spike CD8 responses and overlooked private and CD4 specificities.

The CDR3 has 16 residues. Germline V gene lookup returns CDR1 SGHNT and CDR2 YYREEE (reference sequence). V trimming: 0 bases; J trimming: 9 bases; junction bases outside the gene matches: 9. This clonotype was seen a single time. Its antigen is as yet unknown. Unique molecular identifiers were affixed to single, distinct cDNA molecules. In TCRdb, the 5' RACE reads were re-called with MiXCR into one record per CDR3 protein. There are about 80,000 distinct CDR3 sequences in the sample; approximately 15% occur only once, and about 3.1% lies in the top ten. The genes are TRBV5-4 and TRBJ2-2; 9 bases are shared with TRBD2. The TCR was taken from an adult who was a healthcare worker with PCR-confirmed SARS-CoV-2 infection or an uninfected control (not recorded which). Material for sequencing was whole blood. CDR3 sequence reads: CASSLVVAGGPRELFF. CDR3 coding DNA: TGTGCCAGCAGCTTGGTCGTTGCGGGAGGGCCGCGGGAGCTGTTTTTT.